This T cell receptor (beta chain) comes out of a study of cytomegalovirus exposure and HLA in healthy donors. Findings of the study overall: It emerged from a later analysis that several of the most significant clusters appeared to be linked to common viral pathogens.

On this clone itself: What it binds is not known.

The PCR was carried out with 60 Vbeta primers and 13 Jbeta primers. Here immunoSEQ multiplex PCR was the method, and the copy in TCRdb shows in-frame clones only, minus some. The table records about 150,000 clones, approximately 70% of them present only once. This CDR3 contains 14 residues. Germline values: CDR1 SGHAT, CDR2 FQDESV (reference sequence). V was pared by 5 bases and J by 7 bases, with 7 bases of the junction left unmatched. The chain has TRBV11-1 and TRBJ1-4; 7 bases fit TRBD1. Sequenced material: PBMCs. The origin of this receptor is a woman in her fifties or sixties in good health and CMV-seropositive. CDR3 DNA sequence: TGTGCCAGCAGCACGAGGACAGGTGGTGAAAAACTGTTTTTT. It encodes CASSTRTGGEKLFF.